A selection of T cell receptor beta chains follows, all from one sample in a study of blood T cell repertoires in COVID-19. Repertoires were generated with immunoSEQ multiplex PCR, while TCRdb's copy carries only in-frame clones and drops some. The sample contains about 250,000 clones, around 82% of which appear only once. Sequencing was done on a sample of peripheral blood. The receptors stem from a woman older than 75 with active or convalescent COVID-19. Each CDR3 is given with its conserved first and last residue. Fields, in order: CDR3 length, clone size, D gene, V gene, J gene, CDR3 protein, CDR3 DNA. The D gene is left open where the match is weak. A row's size may be missing; if present it is once, few, many or a size class.

length: 17; size: few; D: TRBD1; V: TRBV5-5; J: TRBJ2-2; CDR3: CASSRTTGFGNTGELFF; DNA: TGTGCCAGCAGCCGAACGACAGGGTTTGGAAACACCGGGGAGCTGTTTTTT
length: 14; size: NA; D: TRBD1; V: TRBV3-1/TRBV3-2; J: TRBJ2-5; CDR3: CASSRTGGQVTQYF; DNA: TGTGCCAGCAGCCGGACAGGGGGACAAGTTACCCAGTACTTC
length: 17; size: NA; D: TRBD2; V: TRBV2; J: TRBJ2-1; CDR3: CASSGTSGGAPHNEQFF; DNA: TGTGCCAGCAGTGGGACTAGCGGGGGTGCCCCCCACAATGAGCAGTTCTTC
length: 14; size: NA; D: TRBD1; V: TRBV5-1; J: TRBJ2-1; CDR3: CASRGTGGKDEQFF; DNA: TGCGCCAGCAGGGGTACAGGGGGGAAGGATGAGCAGTTCTTC
length: 15; size: NA; D: TRBD1; V: TRBV3-1/TRBV3-2; J: TRBJ1-6; CDR3: CASSQTTGGNSPLHF; DNA: TGTGCCAGCAGCCAAACGACAGGGGGTAATTCACCCCTCCACTTT
length: 17; size: once; D: NA; V: TRBV28; J: TRBJ1-4; CDR3: CASSRHSWGATNEKLFF; DNA: TGTGCCAGCTCCCGACATTCATGGGGGGCAACTAATGAAAAACTGTTTTTT
length: 16; size: NA; D: TRBD1; V: TRBV28; J: TRBJ1-2; CDR3: CASSLRGTGGENGYTF; DNA: TGTGCCAGCAGTTTAAGGGGGACAGGGGGCGAAAATGGCTACACCTTC
length: 20; size: NA; D: NA; V: TRBV27; J: TRBJ2-7; CDR3: CASRTRRGGPAGAGGYEQYF; DNA: TGTGCCAGCAGGACCCGCCGTGGAGGACCGGCAGGGGCTGGGGGCTACGAGCAGTACTTC
length: 15; size: NA; D: NA; V: TRBV3-1/TRBV3-2; J: TRBJ1-1; CDR3: CASSQATHSNTEAFF; DNA: TGTGCCAGCAGCCAAGCTACGCACTCGAACACTGAAGCTTTCTTT
length: 14; size: once; D: NA; V: TRBV5-1; J: TRBJ1-1; CDR3: CASSLEEGGTEAFF; DNA: TGCGCCAGCAGCTTGGAGGAGGGAGGCACTGAAGCTTTCTTT
length: 16; size: NA; D: TRBD2; V: TRBV10-2; J: TRBJ2-3; CDR3: CASTPGTSGGYDTQYF; DNA: TGCGCCAGCACCCCGGGGACTAGCGGGGGATACGACACGCAGTATTTT
length: 16; size: NA; D: NA; V: TRBV18; J: TRBJ2-1; CDR3: CASSPPGQGRGNEQFF; DNA: TGTGCCAGCTCACCACCAGGGCAGGGGAGGGGCAATGAGCAGTTCTTC
length: 13; size: NA; D: NA; V: TRBV27; J: TRBJ2-5; CDR3: CASSWGGEMAQYF; DNA: TGTGCCAGCAGCTGGGGGGGCGAGATGGCCCAGTACTTC
length: 15; size: NA; D: NA; V: TRBV2; J: TRBJ2-5; CDR3: CASSVQGPHDETQYF; DNA: TGTGCCAGCAGTGTTCAGGGCCCCCACGATGAGACCCAGTACTTC
length: 14; size: NA; D: NA; V: TRBV3-1/TRBV3-2; J: TRBJ1-6; CDR3: CASSQDRGNSPLHF; DNA: TGTGCCAGCAGCCAAGATCGGGGGAATTCACCCCTCCACTTT
length: 15; size: once; D: NA; V: TRBV11-2; J: TRBJ1-2; CDR3: CASSLDSGGDYGYTF; DNA: TGTGCCAGCAGCTTAGATAGTGGCGGCGACTATGGCTACACCTTC
length: 14; size: NA; D: NA; V: TRBV15; J: TRBJ1-2; CDR3: CATSSQVANYGYTF; DNA: TGTGCCACCAGCTCGCAGGTAGCTAACTATGGCTACACCTTC
length: 17; size: NA; D: NA; V: TRBV5-1; J: TRBJ1-3; CDR3: CASSSLPGGNSGNTIYF; DNA: TGCGCCAGCAGCTCGTTGCCGGGAGGGAACTCTGGAAACACCATATATTTT
length: 14; size: NA; D: NA; V: TRBV5-1; J: TRBJ1-6; CDR3: CASSLQGSDSPLHF; DNA: TGCGCCAGCAGCTTACAGGGTTCTGATTCACCCCTCCACTTT
length: 18; size: NA; D: TRBD2; V: TRBV4-2; J: TRBJ2-1; CDR3: CASSQGTVAGGGHDEQFF; DNA: TGTGCCAGCAGCCAAGGGACCGTAGCGGGGGGAGGTCATGATGAGCAGTTCTTC
length: 12; size: once; D: NA; V: TRBV11-2; J: TRBJ1-1; CDR3: CASSLGAGVAFF; DNA: TGTGCCAGCAGCTTGGGGGCGGGGGTTGCTTTCTTT
length: 12; size: NA; D: TRBD2; V: TRBV28; J: TRBJ2-7; CDR3: CASSPGGYEQYF; DNA: TGTGCCAGCAGTCCGGGGGGATACGAGCAGTACTTC
length: 15; size: NA; D: NA; V: TRBV28; J: TRBJ1-4; CDR3: CASSLGGTVNEKLFF; DNA: TGTGCCAGCAGTTTAGGGGGGACCGTTAATGAAAAACTGTTTTTT
length: 13; size: NA; D: NA; V: TRBV2; J: TRBJ2-7; CDR3: CASRVGTDYEQYF; DNA: TGTGCCAGCAGGGTGGGTACAGACTACGAGCAGTACTTC
length: 17; size: NA; D: NA; V: TRBV14; J: TRBJ2-1; CDR3: CASSPSRLGVYLNEQFF; DNA: TGTGCCAGCAGCCCTTCGCGTTTGGGAGTCTACTTAAATGAGCAGTTCTTC
length: 15; size: NA; D: NA; V: TRBV19; J: TRBJ2-2; CDR3: CASGLGHLGTGELFF; DNA: TGTGCCAGTGGACTGGGACACCTGGGTACCGGGGAGCTGTTTTTT
length: 16; size: once; D: NA; V: TRBV19; J: TRBJ2-2; CDR3: CASNSERQGLTGELFF; DNA: TGTGCCAGTAACTCTGAACGGCAGGGGTTGACCGGGGAGCTGTTTTTT
length: 11; size: NA; D: NA; V: TRBV20-1; J: TRBJ1-2; CDR3: CSATNRAGYTF; DNA: TGCAGTGCTACTAACAGGGCTGGCTACACCTTC
length: 16; size: few; D: TRBD2; V: TRBV3-1/TRBV3-2; J: TRBJ2-3; CDR3: CASSGAGGPSTDTQYF; DNA: TGTGCCAGCAGTGGAGCGGGAGGGCCCTCCACAGATACGCAGTATTTT
length: 13; size: once; D: NA; V: TRBV29-1; J: TRBJ1-1; CDR3: CSVEGSGGPEAFF; DNA: TGCAGCGTTGAGGGGTCAGGCGGGCCGGAAGCTTTCTTT
length: 17; size: NA; D: NA; V: TRBV23-1; J: TRBJ2-6; CDR3: CASSQSRFYSGANVLTF; DNA: TGCGCCAGCAGTCAATCGAGGTTTTACTCTGGGGCCAACGTCCTGACTTTC
length: 11; size: NA; D: NA; V: TRBV28; J: TRBJ1-2; CDR3: CASSRGVGYTF; DNA: TGTGCCAGCAGTCGCGGGGTTGGCTACACCTTC
length: 13; size: NA; D: NA; V: TRBV5-4; J: TRBJ2-1; CDR3: CASSFMRDNEQFF; DNA: TGTGCCAGCAGCTTCATGAGGGACAATGAGCAGTTCTTC
length: 14; size: NA; D: TRBD2; V: TRBV7-2; J: TRBJ2-4; CDR3: CASSSRLAVNIQYF; DNA: TGTGCCAGCAGCAGCAGACTAGCGGTAAACATTCAGTACTTC
length: 13; size: NA; D: TRBD2; V: TRBV6-5; J: TRBJ2-7; CDR3: CASIGRETGEQYF; DNA: TGTGCCAGCATAGGGCGGGAGACTGGGGAGCAGTACTTC
length: 15; size: NA; D: TRBD2; V: TRBV5-1; J: TRBJ2-2; CDR3: CASKYLAGNTGELFF; DNA: TGCGCCAGCAAGTACTTAGCGGGAAACACCGGGGAGCTGTTTTTT
length: 18; size: NA; D: NA; V: TRBV27; J: TRBJ1-2; CDR3: CASSFSPPKTGTNYGYTF; DNA: TGTGCCAGCAGTTTTTCCCCTCCAAAAACGGGGACTAACTATGGCTACACCTTC
length: 16; size: once; D: TRBD1; V: TRBV28; J: TRBJ2-5; CDR3: CASSPTRTGGLQTQYF; DNA: TGTGCCAGCAGTCCAACTCGGACAGGGGGATTGCAGACCCAGTACTTC
length: 16; size: NA; D: NA; V: TRBV27; J: TRBJ2-1; CDR3: CASSRQVSISYNEQFF; DNA: TGTGCCAGCAGTAGACAGGTATCAATATCCTACAATGAACAGTTCTTC
length: 16; size: NA; D: NA; V: TRBV7-9; J: TRBJ1-4; CDR3: CASSLGDLVSNEKLFF; DNA: TGTGCCAGCAGCTTGGGGGACTTGGTTTCTAATGAAAAACTGTTTTTT
length: 18; size: NA; D: NA; V: TRBV18; J: TRBJ2-2; CDR3: CASSPYTTAQGGAGELFF; DNA: TGTGCCAGCTCACCCTACACCACGGCACAGGGTGGGGCCGGGGAGCTGTTTTTT
length: 12; size: NA; D: NA; V: TRBV6-5; J: TRBJ2-1; CDR3: CASSHPRNEQFF; DNA: TGTGCCAGCAGTCATCCGCGTAATGAGCAGTTCTTC
length: 14; size: few; D: NA; V: TRBV18; J: TRBJ1-1; CDR3: CASSPKTPNTEAFF; DNA: TGTGCCAGCTCACCAAAGACACCGAACACTGAAGCTTTCTTT
length: 14; size: once; D: TRBD1; V: TRBV2; J: TRBJ2-2; CDR3: CASIQGTNTGELFF; DNA: TGTGCCAGCATACAGGGGACGAACACCGGGGAGCTGTTTTTT
length: 14; size: NA; D: NA; V: TRBV6-1; J: TRBJ2-5; CDR3: CASSERPRGETQYF; DNA: TGTGCCAGCAGTGAACGCCCTAGAGGGGAGACCCAGTACTTC
length: 14; size: NA; D: NA; V: TRBV10-2; J: TRBJ2-7; CDR3: CASSEDHQGYEQYF; DNA: TGCGCCAGCAGTGAGGATCATCAGGGCTACGAGCAGTACTTC
length: 15; size: NA; D: NA; V: TRBV19; J: TRBJ1-5; CDR3: CASSMGQGYNQPQHF; DNA: TGTGCCAGTAGTATGGGGCAGGGGTACAATCAGCCCCAGCATTTT
length: 13; size: NA; D: NA; V: TRBV7-9; J: TRBJ2-5; CDR3: CASSLWGEETQYF; DNA: TGTGCCAGCAGCTTATGGGGGGAGGAGACCCAGTACTTC
length: 13; size: NA; D: TRBD1; V: TRBV5-1; J: TRBJ2-1; CDR3: CASSLGTGDEQFF; DNA: TGCGCCAGCAGCTTGGGGACAGGGGATGAGCAGTTCTTC
length: 16; size: NA; D: NA; V: TRBV28; J: TRBJ1-3; CDR3: CASSPRGAISGNTIYF; DNA: TGTGCCAGCAGTCCGCGGGGAGCAATCTCTGGAAACACCATATATTTT
length: 15; size: few; D: TRBD2; V: TRBV19; J: TRBJ2-1; CDR3: CASRKPGLVYNEQFF; DNA: TGTGCCAGTAGAAAACCGGGACTAGTTTACAATGAGCAGTTCTTC
length: 16; size: NA; D: NA; V: TRBV5-4; J: TRBJ2-1; CDR3: CASSFSIASSYNEQFF; DNA: TGTGCCAGCAGCTTCTCCATCGCGAGCTCCTACAATGAGCAGTTCTTC